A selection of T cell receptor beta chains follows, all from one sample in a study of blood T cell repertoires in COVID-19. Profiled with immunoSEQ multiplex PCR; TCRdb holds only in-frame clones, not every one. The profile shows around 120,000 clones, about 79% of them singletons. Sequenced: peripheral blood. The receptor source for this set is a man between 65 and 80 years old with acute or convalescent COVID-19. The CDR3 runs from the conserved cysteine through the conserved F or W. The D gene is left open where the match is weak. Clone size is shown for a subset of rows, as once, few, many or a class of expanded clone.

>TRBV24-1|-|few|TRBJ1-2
CATSETDYGYTF
TGTGCCACCAGTGAAACAGACTATGGCTACACCTTC
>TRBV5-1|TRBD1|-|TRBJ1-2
CASSFPSSGGGDGYTF
TGCGCCAGCAGCTTCCCTTCATCAGGGGGCGGGGATGGCTACACCTTC
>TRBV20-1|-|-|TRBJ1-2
CSASSSAGGYTF
TGCAGTGCTAGTTCCAGCGCGGGTGGCTACACCTTC
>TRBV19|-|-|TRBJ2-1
CASSMGGVKGEQFF
TGTGCCAGTAGTATGGGCGGGGTGAAAGGTGAGCAGTTCTTC
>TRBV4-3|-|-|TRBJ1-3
CASSQDLSGNTIYF
TGCGCCAGCAGCCAAGATCTCAGTGGAAACACCATATATTTT
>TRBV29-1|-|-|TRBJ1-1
CSVEVRGGTEAFF
TGCAGCGTTGAAGTACGGGGGGGCACTGAAGCTTTCTTT
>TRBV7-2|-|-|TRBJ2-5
CASSFSGQETQYF
TGTGCCAGCAGCTTTTCAGGACAAGAGACCCAGTACTTC
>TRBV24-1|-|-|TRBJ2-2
CATSDFVGELFF
TGTGCCACCAGTGATTTCGTTGGGGAGCTGTTTTTT
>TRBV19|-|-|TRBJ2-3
CASSPLWGGTDTQYF
TGTGCCAGTAGTCCCCTTTGGGGGGGCACAGATACGCAGTATTTT
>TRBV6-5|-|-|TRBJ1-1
CASRRGGTEAFF
TGTGCCAGCAGGAGGGGGGGCACTGAAGCTTTCTTT
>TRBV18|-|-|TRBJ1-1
CASSPGPVDTEAFF
TGTGCCAGCTCACCAGGTCCGGTGGACACTGAAGCTTTCTTT
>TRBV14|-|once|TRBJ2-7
CASSQGAFSYEQYF
TGTGCCAGCAGCCAGGGGGCTTTCTCCTACGAGCAGTACTTC
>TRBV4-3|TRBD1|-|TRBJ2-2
CASSQGQGRITGELFF
TGCGCCAGCAGCCAAGGACAGGGAAGGATCACCGGGGAGCTGTTTTTT
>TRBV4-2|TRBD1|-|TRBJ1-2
CASSRTGTGADGYTF
TGTGCCAGCAGCCGAACCGGGACAGGGGCAGATGGCTACACCTTC
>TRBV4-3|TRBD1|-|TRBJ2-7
CASSQDLTDRVISQYF
TGCGCCAGCAGCCAAGATTTAACGGACAGGGTCATCTCGCAGTACTTC
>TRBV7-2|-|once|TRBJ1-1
CASSRSRDTEAFF
TGTGCCAGCAGCAGGTCCCGGGACACTGAAGCTTTCTTT
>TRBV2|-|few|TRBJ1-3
CASSEGIGNTIYF
TGTGCCAGCAGTGAAGGTATCGGAAACACCATATATTTT
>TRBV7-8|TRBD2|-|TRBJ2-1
CASSPRSSGGTYNEQFF
TGTGCCAGCAGCCCGAGGTCTAGCGGGGGGACCTACAATGAGCAGTTCTTC
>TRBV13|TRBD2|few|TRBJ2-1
CASSSTTSGGDNEQFF
TGTGCCAGCAGCTCCACGACTAGCGGGGGAGACAATGAGCAGTTCTTC
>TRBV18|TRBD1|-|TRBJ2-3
CASSPTMTGLTDTQYF
TGTGCCAGCTCACCAACAATGACAGGGCTCACAGATACGCAGTATTTT